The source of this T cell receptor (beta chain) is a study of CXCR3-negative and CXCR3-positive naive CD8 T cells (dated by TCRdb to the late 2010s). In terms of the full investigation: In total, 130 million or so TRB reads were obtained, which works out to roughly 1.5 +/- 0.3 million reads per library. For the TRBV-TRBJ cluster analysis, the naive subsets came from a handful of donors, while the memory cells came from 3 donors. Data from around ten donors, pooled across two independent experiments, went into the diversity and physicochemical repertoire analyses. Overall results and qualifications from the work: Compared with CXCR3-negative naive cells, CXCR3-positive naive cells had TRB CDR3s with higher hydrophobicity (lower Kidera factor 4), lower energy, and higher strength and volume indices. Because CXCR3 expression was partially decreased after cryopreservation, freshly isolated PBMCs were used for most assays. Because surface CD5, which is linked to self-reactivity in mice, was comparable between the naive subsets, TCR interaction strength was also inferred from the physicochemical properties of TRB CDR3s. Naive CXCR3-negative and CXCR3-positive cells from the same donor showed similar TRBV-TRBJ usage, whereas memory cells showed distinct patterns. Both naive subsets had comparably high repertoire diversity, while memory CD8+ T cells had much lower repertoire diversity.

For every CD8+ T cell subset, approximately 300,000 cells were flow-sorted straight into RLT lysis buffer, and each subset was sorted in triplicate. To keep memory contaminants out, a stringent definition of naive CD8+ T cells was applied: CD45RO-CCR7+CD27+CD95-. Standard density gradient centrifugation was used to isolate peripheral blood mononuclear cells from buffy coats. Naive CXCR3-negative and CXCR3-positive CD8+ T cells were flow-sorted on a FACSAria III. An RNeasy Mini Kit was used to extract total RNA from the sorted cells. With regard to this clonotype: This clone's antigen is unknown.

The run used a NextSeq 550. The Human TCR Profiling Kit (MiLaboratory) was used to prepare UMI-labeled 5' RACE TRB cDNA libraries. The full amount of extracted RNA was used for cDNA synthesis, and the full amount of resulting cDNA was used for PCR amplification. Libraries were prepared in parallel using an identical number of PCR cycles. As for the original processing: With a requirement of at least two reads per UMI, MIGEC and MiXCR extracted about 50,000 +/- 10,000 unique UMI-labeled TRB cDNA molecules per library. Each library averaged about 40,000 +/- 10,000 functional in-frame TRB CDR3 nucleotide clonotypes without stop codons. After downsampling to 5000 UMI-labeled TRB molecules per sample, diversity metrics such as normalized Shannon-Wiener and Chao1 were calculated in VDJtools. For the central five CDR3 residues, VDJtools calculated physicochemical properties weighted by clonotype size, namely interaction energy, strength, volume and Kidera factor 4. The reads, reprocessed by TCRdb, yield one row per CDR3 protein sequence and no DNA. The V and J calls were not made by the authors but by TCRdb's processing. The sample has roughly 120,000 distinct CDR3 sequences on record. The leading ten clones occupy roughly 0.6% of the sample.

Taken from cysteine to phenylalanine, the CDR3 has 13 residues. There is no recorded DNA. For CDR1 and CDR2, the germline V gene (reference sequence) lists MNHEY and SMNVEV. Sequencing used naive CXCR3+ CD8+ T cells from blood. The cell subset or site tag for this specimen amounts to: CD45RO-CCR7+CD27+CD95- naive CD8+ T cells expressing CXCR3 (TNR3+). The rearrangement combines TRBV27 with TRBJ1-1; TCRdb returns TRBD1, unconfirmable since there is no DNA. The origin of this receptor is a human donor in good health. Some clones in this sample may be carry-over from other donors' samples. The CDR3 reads CASSRGFSTEAFF.